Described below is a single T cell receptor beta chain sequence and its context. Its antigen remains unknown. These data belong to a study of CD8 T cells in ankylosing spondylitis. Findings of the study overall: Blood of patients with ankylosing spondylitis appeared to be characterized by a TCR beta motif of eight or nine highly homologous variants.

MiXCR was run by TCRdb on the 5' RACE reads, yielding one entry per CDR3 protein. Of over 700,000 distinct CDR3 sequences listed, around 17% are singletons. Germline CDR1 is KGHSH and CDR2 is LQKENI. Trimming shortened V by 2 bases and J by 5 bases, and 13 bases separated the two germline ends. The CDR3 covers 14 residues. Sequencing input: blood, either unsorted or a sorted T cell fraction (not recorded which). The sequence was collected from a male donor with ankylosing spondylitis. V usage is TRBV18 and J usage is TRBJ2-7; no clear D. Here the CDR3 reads CASSPVPGFHEQYF. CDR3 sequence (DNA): TGTGCCAGCTCACCAGTGCCTGGGTTCCACGAGCAGTACTTC.